Listed below are T cell receptor beta chains from one sample, sequenced in a study of monozygotic twins with inflammatory bowel disease. From the 5' RACE reads, TCRdb lists one entry per CDR3 protein and no DNA. The table lists 350,000 to 550,000 distinct CDR3 sequences. The sample comprised blood. These receptors all stem from a human donor with ulcerative colitis or Crohn's disease, or a healthy co-twin of an affected twin (not recorded which). Both conserved end residues are part of each CDR3. Each record gives: CDR3 length, V gene, J gene, CDR3 protein.

13,TRBV5-4,TRBJ2-7,CATQGDLLLEQYF
14,TRBV5-1,TRBJ2-2,CASSLPVDTGELFF
13,TRBV5-5,TRBJ1-1,CASSAWLGSEAFF
15,TRBV10-3,TRBJ2-2,CAIDETGGLTGELFF
16,TRBV20-1,TRBJ2-5,CSAFSGTSGSRETQYF
17,TRBV7-8,TRBJ2-1,CASRPSTGTGGLNEQFF
15,TRBV18,TRBJ1-1,CASSPVSGSGTEVFF
14,TRBV6-5,TRBJ2-1,CASSYSIIYNEQFF
11,TRBV6-5,TRBJ2-7,CASSQRGEQYF
14,TRBV7-9,TRBJ1-4,CASSQGQGPEKLFF
12,TRBV10-3,TRBJ1-1,CAISGDGTEAFF
13,TRBV2,TRBJ1-1,CASNIAGGTEAFF
16,TRBV11-2,TRBJ2-2,CASSNFDRIPTGELFF
15,TRBV6-5,TRBJ1-2,CASSYSEVSDYGYTF